This T cell receptor beta chain is from a study of T cells in Graves' hyperthyroidism and ophthalmopathy. From RNA transcripts, TCR beta CDR3 regions were amplified. TCR CDR3 underwent first-round RT-PCR with the HTBI primer set. TCRdb recomputed calls from the multiplex PCR reads with MiXCR, one row per CDR3 protein. The sample lists about 360,000 distinct CDR3 sequences, about a sixth occurring once. This CDR3 is built from 12 residues. V lost 4 bases to trimming and J lost 3 bases, with 7 bases between them. CDR1 and CDR2 (germline): SGHRS, YFSETQ. A remark on this clonotype: Its cognate antigen is unknown.

Pregnant or lactating patients were excluded, as were those with uncontrolled infection or other autoimmune disease. Before ophthalmopathy appeared, progressors gave blood at initial hyperthyroidism diagnosis. Study results and limitations: It was a median around 6 months before onset that the model predicted ophthalmopathy.

The sequence derives from a woman between 18 and 30 years old with Graves' hyperthyroidism that later progressed to Graves' ophthalmopathy. Sequences were obtained from blood. The chain combines TRBV5-1 with TRBJ1-2; D is possibly TRBD1 (5 bases). CDR3 nucleotides: TGCGCCAGCAGCGAGGGGTACTATGGCTACACCTTC. Amino acid sequence: CASSEGYYGYTF.